The present T cell receptor beta chain was sequenced within a study of cytomegalovirus exposure and HLA in healthy donors (TCRdb year 2017). Broadly, across the study: An earlier analysis of roughly 630 of the donors reported approximately 300 Gb of sequence data and roughly 110 million unique TCR beta sequences from 150 million to 200 million T cells. The study used immunosequencing to profile the T cell repertoires of several hundred subjects and linked those repertoires to cytomegalovirus serostatus. Among around 400 genotyped donors of the cohort, an average of roughly 230,000 unique TCR beta nucleotide sequences was sequenced per donor, of which 15% to 20% were non-productive. A later analysis re-analyzed previously published TCR beta repertoires from 500 to 700 donors and added high-resolution HLA genotyping to study TCR occurrence patterns. A later genetic analysis used genome-wide SNP genotypes for about 60% of the 666 donors, treating that subset as a discovery cohort. Roughly 310 gigabases of sequencing data and approximately 85 million unique TCR sequences were included in an early release covering 550 to 800 HLA-typed donors. A separate validation cohort of roughly 130 different subjects was used in addition to the approximately 700-subject first cohort. Every repertoire in the discovery cohort had been generated on one and the same sequencing platform. Donor age, sex, ethnicity and CMV serostatus were compiled alongside the repertoire data. To decide whether each TCR beta V gene segment behaved as functional or pseudogenic, an earlier analysis of approximately 600 of the donors relied on high-throughput TCR beta sequencing. The number of typed donors differed by locus: about 620-630 for A, B, C, DRB1 and DQB1; some 500 for DQA1; 606 for DPA1; and around 470 for DPB1. HLA typing included class I and class II loci at four-digit resolution. Roughly 5 DR-DQ haplotypes were handled as single units for association and clustering because linkage in the cohort was strong. High-throughput TCR immunosequencing, statistical association of individual TCRs with disease status, and machine learning were combined to predict cytomegalovirus infection status. Among the approximately 420 genotyped donors, approximately 81% belonged to the genetic ancestry cluster associated with self-reported Caucasian donors. The study aimed to test whether signatures of past pathogen exposure could be identified by cataloging public T cell receptors. Rather than using new phenotypic data, the later analysis identified candidate immune exposures from TCR beta sequences and from how often those sequences occurred across donors.

The cohort comprised 670 or so healthy bone marrow donors. At the time of sampling, all cohort members were nominally healthy, though unrecorded immune exposures were likely present. The donor was CMV seronegative and belonged to the group of 350 or so seronegative cohort members. A peripheral blood sample was collected from each donor, and TCR beta sequencing was performed on peripheral blood mononuclear cells. The Qiagen DNeasy Blood Extraction Kit was used to extract genomic DNA from the blood cell samples. From a lookup of the germline V gene, CDR1 and CDR2 are SNHLY and FYNNEI. V loses 6 bases, J loses 4 bases, and the germline ends lie 21 bases apart. From its cysteine to its phenylalanine, the CDR3 spans 16 amino acids. Here the CDR3 DNA is all that survives: 48 bases in frame from base 1. Comment on this clone: Its antigen is currently not known. No base qualities exist here, and no much larger clone lies one base off it.

The receptor library was made with the immunoSEQ multiplex PCR assay. A mixture of 60 forward primers for TCR Vbeta segments and 13 reverse primers for TCR Jbeta segments was used in the multiplex PCR. A multiplex PCR assay on genomic DNA amplified the CDR3 region of rearranged TCR beta genes. The Illumina HiSeq System was used to sequence the amplified TCR beta libraries as 87-base-pair reads. The published analysis was carried out like this. Across the roughly 700 repertoires, a later analysis counted 75 million to 90 million unique TCR beta chains, around 11 million of which were shared by at least two donors. Raw reads were error-corrected and collapsed into unique sequences with a nearest-neighbor algorithm that merged closely related sequences to remove PCR and sequencing errors. Alignment of CDR3 sequences to IMGT reference sequences was used to assign V, D and J gene segments. For a sequence to be retained, a match of at least six nucleotides was required to both a V gene segment and a J gene segment. A rearrangement was called productive if the CDR3 had no stop codons and remained in frame with V and J, and every other rearrangement was called non-productive. CDR3 was defined according to IMGT convention as the region running from the second conserved V-encoded cysteine to the conserved J-encoded phenylalanine. In an earlier analysis of roughly 580 of the donors, sequences lacking an unambiguous match to a single V gene segment were excluded. In an earlier analysis of a few hundred of the donors, V segments were called functional above 56.7% productive rearrangements and were called segregating when the between-donor standard deviation exceeded 5%. A statistical classification framework was developed to diagnose cytomegalovirus status using the catalog of TCR beta chain sequences. In a later analysis, V and J genes were assigned by comparing TCR nucleotide sequences against IMGT/GENE-DB human TR gene sequences. Using the TCRdist pipeline, a later analysis assigned CDR3 sequences along with most-parsimonious VDJ recombination scenarios. In a later analysis, each TCR beta chain was defined by its CDR3 amino acid sequence together with its V-gene family, and reads lacking a unique V-gene family were excluded. A later analysis removed 500 to 600 highly shared, low-generation-probability nucleotide sequences to deal with suspected cross-contamination and a sequencing artifact. A later analysis calculated a clonal expansion index for each public chain from normalized within-repertoire ranks of inferred template counts. In a later analysis, generation probabilities were computed using a VDJ recombination model fitted to out-of-frame rearrangements, and the results were checked against IGoR. In a later analysis, TCR-TCR, TCR-HLA and TCR-CMV co-occurrence was scored with hypergeometric tests, and a repertoire-size bias correction was applied to TCR pairs. False discovery rates were estimated in a later analysis by permuting HLA or CMV assignments 20 times. In a later analysis, co-occurring TCRs were grouped using DBSCAN, with TCRdist sequence similarity added in when clustering inside HLA-allele-positive subsets. Repertoires with fewer than 30,000 or more than 120,000 public chains were left out of co-occurrence clustering, as were five repertoires with anomalous nucleotide sharing. Sourced from immuneACCESS, this table was stored by TCRdb with only in-frame sequences that have V and J called. A share of the clones is absent; for the studies checked, an unresolved V gene accounts for under half, and the remainder has no known explanation. D and trimming were read from the DNA, whereas the V and J calls and clone size are those reported in that table. A total of about 150,000 clones appear in this sample, over 65% of them only once. Approximately 2.1% of the sample goes to the ten largest clones.

The study at large found these results: The cohort was sequenced for TCR beta chains only, and without alpha or paired-chain data the features that could be detected were limited. Compared with equally common non-associated chains, HLA-associated TCR beta chains in a later analysis were more clonally expanded and had lower generation probabilities. Because HLA typing was missing for some donors at each locus, association tests included only the typed subset. CMV serostatus was the only immune exposure information available for the cohort. The classifier was reported to diagnose cytomegalovirus status with high specificity and sensitivity in both the original cohort and the validation cohort. In a later analysis, several top co-occurrence clusters were reported to appear linked to parvovirus B19, influenza, CMV and Epstein-Barr virus. A further reported finding was that TCR beta sequences accurately predicted the HLA-A and HLA-B alleles for most subjects in the first cohort. In vitro tests confirmed that a few of the cytomegalovirus-associated TCR beta chains recognize cytomegalovirus antigens. V-gene and J-gene trimming of TCR beta chains was associated with a missense DCLRE1C variant in a later genetic analysis, and the association was replicated in an independent cohort. Because counts were too low, fewer than 20 rarely observed V segments, including chromosome 9 orphons, were excluded from the earlier analysis of several hundred of the donors. Correlated functional status among segregating V segments might be attributable to linkage disequilibrium, but an unknown experimental factor could not be ruled out. Strong co-occurrence of HLA alleles, especially DR and DQ, made assigning TCR associations to individual alleles difficult. A later analysis found that most CMV-associated TCR beta chains appeared HLA-restricted, with HLA associations seemingly driven largely by CMV exposure. Some IMGT-functional V segments, including TRBV6-2 and TRBV6-3, could not be told apart with the 87-base-pair reads, so those segments were excluded. A later analysis found that TCR association rates varied across HLA loci, with DRB1 alleles showing the most associated TCRs and HLA-C alleles the fewest. Compared with the 666-donor mean, donors in an Asian-associated ancestry cluster had fewer N-insertions in productive TCRs, according to a later genetic analysis. A cluster of highly shared sequence variants was judged likely to represent a technical artifact of the sequencing pipeline. A total of 164 TCR beta chains were listed by the study as associated with cytomegalovirus. Across donors, most TCR sequences were observed very rarely, whereas some public TCRs were present in many individuals. In an earlier analysis of roughly 500 of the donors, most TCR beta V segments appeared in productive rearrangements about 87% or about 30% of the time, broadly matching IMGT annotations. Presence/absence analyses assumed roughly uniform sequencing depth across donors, an assumption that may not hold. It was suggested by the authors that the approach could potentially be generalized to other disease states and immunological phenotypes. At a false discovery rate of 0.05, a later analysis linked about 16,000 TCR beta sequences to specific HLA alleles.

The sequence was collected from a man aged 25-45 years in good health and CMV-seronegative. Sequenced material: PBMCs. The rearrangement combines TRBV2 with TRBJ1-2; TRBD1 is perhaps the D gene, given 6 matching bases. The base sequence is TGTGCCAGCAGCCGCGCGGGGGGACAAGGCTTCTATGGCTACACCTTC. The resulting protein is CASSRAGGQGFYGYTF.